This TCR beta chain was captured in a study of T-cell reconstitution after alpha-beta-depleted transplantation in children. This CDR3 comprises 14 residues. Deletions cut 3 bases from V and 1 base from J, with 9 bases between. A word on this clonotype: The antigen remains unidentified.

Unique molecular identifiers were used to barcode this TCRbeta library. A single record per CDR3 protein comes from TCRdb applying MiXCR to the PCR reads. The sample yields about 870,000 distinct CDR3 sequences, about 15% seen once. Broader study findings: Recipient T cells and thymic progenitors that survived gave rise to the high TCRbeta diversity observed at day 60 in some patients. A year had passed since transplant, and T-cell counts and diversity by then came mostly from newly produced T cells.

The chain joins TRBV12-3 or TRBV12-4 to TRBJ2-5, with D unclear. The starting material was PBMCs, mostly from graft donor cells, obtained 360 days after TCRalphabeta/CD19-depleted stem cell transplant. This receptor was taken from a male patient aged 10 to 17 who had a stem cell transplant for acute lymphoblastic leukemia, so the T cells may come from the graft donor. DNA for the CDR3: TGTGCCAGCAGTTTTCTAGGGTCCCAAGAGACCCAGTACTTC. Translation: CASSFLGSQETQYF.